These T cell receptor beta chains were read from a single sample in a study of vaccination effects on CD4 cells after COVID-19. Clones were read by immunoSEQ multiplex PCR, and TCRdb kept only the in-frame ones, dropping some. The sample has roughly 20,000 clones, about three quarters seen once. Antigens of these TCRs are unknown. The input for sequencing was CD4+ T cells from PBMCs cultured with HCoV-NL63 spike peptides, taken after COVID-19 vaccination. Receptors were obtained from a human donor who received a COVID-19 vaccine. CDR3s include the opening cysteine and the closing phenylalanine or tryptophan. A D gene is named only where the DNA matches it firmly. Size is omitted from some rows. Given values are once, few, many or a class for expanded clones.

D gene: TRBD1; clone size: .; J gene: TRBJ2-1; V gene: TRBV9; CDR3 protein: CASSPGTGGLGEQFF; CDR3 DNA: TGTGCCAGCAGCCCCGGGACAGGGGGCTTAGGTGAGCAGTTCTTC
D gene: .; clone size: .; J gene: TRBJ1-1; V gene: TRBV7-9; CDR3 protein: CASSFSGGRENTEAFF; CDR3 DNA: TGTGCCAGCAGCTTTAGTGGAGGACGGGAGAACACTGAAGCTTTCTTT
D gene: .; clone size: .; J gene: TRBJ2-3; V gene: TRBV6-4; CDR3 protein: CASSAISDTQYF; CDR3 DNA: TGTGCCAGCAGTGCCATCTCGGATACGCAGTATTTT
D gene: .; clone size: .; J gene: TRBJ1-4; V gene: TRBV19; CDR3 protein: CASSIDAGATNEKLFF; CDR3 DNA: TGTGCCAGTAGTATAGATGCGGGAGCAACTAATGAAAAACTGTTTTTT
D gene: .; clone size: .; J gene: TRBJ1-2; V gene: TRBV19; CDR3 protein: CASSPGGGTGYTF; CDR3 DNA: TGTGCCAGTAGTCCCGGGGGGGGGACTGGCTACACCTTC
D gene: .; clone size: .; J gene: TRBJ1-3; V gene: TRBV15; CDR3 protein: CATSRDRDGGNTIYF; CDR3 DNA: TGTGCCACCAGCAGAGATCGAGACGGAGGAAACACCATATATTTT
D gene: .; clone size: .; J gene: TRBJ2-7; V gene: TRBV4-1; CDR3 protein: CASSQDLGRQASYEQYF; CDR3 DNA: TGCGCCAGCAGCCAAGATTTGGGCCGACAAGCCTCCTACGAGCAGTACTTC
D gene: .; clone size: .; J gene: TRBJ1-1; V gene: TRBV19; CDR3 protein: CASSNRNTEAFF; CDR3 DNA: TGTGCCAGCAGCAACAGAAACACTGAAGCTTTCTTT
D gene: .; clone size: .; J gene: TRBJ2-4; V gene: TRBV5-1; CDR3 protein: CASSLKGGGLAKNIQYF; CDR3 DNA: TGCGCCAGCAGCTTAAAGGGTGGGGGTTTAGCCAAAAACATTCAGTACTTC
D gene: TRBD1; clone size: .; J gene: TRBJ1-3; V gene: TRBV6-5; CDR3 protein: CASRNPGGRGNTIYF; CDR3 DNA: TGTGCCAGCAGAAATCCAGGGGGACGCGGAAACACCATATATTTT
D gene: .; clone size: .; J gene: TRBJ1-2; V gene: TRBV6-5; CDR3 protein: CASSWLGGARGGYTF; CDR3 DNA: TGTGCCAGCAGTTGGCTGGGGGGGGCGCGAGGGGGCTACACCTTC
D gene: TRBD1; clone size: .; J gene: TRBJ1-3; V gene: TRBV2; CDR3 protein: CASSSLDRVATGNTIYF; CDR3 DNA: TGTGCCAGCAGTTCCTTAGACAGGGTGGCAACTGGAAACACCATATATTTT
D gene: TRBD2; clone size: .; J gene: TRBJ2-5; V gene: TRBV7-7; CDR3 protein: CATGTSGGQETQYF; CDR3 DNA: TGTGCCACGGGGACTAGCGGGGGTCAAGAGACCCAGTACTTC
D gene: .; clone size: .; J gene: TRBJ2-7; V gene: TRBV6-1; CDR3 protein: CASSEGGSSSYEQYF; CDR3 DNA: TGTGCCAGCAGTGAAGGGGGTTCCAGCTCCTACGAGCAGTACTTC
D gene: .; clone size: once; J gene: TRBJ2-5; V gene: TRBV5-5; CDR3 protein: CASSPIDRQETQYF; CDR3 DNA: TGTGCCAGCAGCCCTATTGACAGACAAGAGACCCAGTACTTC
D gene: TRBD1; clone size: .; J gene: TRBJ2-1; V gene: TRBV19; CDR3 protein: CASSIDSRGPYNEQFF; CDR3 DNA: TGTGCCAGTAGTATAGATTCCAGGGGGCCCTACAATGAGCAGTTCTTC
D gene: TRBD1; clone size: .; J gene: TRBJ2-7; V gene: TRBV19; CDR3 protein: CASSRRDRPEQYF; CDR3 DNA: TGTGCCAGTAGTAGACGGGACAGGCCCGAGCAGTACTTC
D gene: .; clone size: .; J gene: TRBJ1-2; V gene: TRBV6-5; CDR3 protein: CASSYGVPGYYGYTF; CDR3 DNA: TGTGCCAGCAGTTACGGGGTTCCGGGGTACTATGGCTACACCTTC
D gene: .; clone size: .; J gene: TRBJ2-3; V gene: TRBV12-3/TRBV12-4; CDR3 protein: CASSFQIGDTQYF; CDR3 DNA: TGTGCCAGCAGTTTCCAGATCGGAGATACGCAGTATTTT